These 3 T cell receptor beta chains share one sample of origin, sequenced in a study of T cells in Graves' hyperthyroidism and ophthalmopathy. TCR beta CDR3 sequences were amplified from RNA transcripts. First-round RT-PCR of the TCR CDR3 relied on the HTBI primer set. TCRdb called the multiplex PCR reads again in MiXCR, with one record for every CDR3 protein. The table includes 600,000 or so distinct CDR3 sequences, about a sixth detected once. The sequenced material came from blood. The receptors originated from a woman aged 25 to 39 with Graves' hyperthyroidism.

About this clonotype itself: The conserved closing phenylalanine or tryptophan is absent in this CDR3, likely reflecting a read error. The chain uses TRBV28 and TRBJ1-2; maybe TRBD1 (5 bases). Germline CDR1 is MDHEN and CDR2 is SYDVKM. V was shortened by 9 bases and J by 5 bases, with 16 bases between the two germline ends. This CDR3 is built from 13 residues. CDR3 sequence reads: CASFRGSLYGYTL. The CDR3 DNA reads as TGTGCCAGTTTCCGGGGCAGTCTTTATGGCTACACCCTC.

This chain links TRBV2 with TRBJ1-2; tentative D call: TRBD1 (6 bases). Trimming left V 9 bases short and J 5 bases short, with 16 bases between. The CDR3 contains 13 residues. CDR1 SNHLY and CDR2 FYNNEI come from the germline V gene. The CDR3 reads CARGGGALYGYTF. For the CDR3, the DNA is TGTGCCAGAGGGGGGGGCGCGCTTTATGGCTACACCTTC.

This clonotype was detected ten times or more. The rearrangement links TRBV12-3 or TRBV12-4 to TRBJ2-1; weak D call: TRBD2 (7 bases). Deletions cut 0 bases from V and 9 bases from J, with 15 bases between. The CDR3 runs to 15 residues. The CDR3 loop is CASSLAGGGIGEQFF. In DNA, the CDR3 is TGTGCCAGCAGTTTAGCAGGGGGGGGGATCGGTGAGCAGTTCTTC.